This TCR beta chain was identified during a study of T cell clones after liver transplantation. The wider study: TCRbeta sequencing after a pre-transplant mixed lymphocyte reaction identified graft-donor-reactive clones, later tracked in post-transplant blood.

Data came from immunoSEQ multiplex PCR; TCRdb stores just in-frame clones and leaves some out. The data contain some 110,000 clones, just over 90% of them seen just once; the ten biggest clones take up approximately 0.88%. Concerning this clone itself: Other DNA sequences in the same sample also yield this CDR3.

The CDR3 contains 14 residues. V gave up 1 base and J gave up 3 bases, with 10 bases separating them. The germline V gene has CDR1 LGHNA and CDR2 YNFKEQ. This TCR was sampled from a human patient who received a liver transplant. The graft donor may account for some of the T cells. Source: CD4+ T cells from blood, taken 12 months after liver transplant. The chain joins TRBV4-2 to TRBJ2-7; maybe TRBD2 (7 bases). CDR3 residues: CASSQGGGGYEQYF. The CDR3 DNA is TGTGCCAGCAGCCAAGGGGGGGGCGGCTACGAGCAGTACTTC.